This T cell receptor beta chain was captured in a study of response to subunit inactivated influenza vaccine. Study results and caveats: New T cells are recruited in small numbers by each seasonal influenza vaccination, according to the authors' suggestion.

TCRdb ran MiXCR on the RT-PCR reads and lists one entry per CDR3 protein. The table includes over 400,000 distinct CDR3 sequences, 11% detected once. The V gene's germline CDR1 is SGHTA and CDR2 FQGNSA. This CDR3 has 15 residues. Trimming at V came to 4 bases and at J to 4 bases, leaving 8 bases not matched to a gene. A few counts support this clonotype. What it binds is unknown. The chain joins TRBV7-2 to TRBJ1-2, with 8 bases identical to TRBD1. Sample: PBMCs from blood, taken 40 to 50 days after vaccination. This clonotype originated in a man aged 45-60 years who received an inactivated influenza vaccine. The CDR3 DNA reads as TGTGCCAGCAGCTCAAGGACAGGGAGGCCCTATGGCTACACCTTC. This encodes CASSSRTGRPYGYTF. Together with reference TRBV7-2 and TRBJ1-2, the CDR3 gives the full variable domain: GAGVSQSPSNKVTEKGKDVELRCDPISGHTALYWYRQSLGQGLEFLIYFQGNSAPDKSGLPSDRFSAERTGGSVSTLTIQRTQQEDSAVYLCASSSRTGRPYGYTFGSGTRLTVV.